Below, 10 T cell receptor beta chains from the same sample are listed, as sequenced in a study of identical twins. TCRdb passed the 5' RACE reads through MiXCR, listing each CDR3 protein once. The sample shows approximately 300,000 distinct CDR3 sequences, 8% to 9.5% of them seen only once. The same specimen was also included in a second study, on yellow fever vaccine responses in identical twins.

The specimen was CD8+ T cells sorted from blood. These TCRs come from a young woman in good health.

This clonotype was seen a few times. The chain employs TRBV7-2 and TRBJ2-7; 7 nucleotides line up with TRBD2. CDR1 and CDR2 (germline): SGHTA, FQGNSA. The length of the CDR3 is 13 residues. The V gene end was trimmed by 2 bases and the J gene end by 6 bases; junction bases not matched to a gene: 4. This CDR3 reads CASSLIREGEQYF. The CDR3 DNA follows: TGTGCCAGCAGCTTAATCAGGGAGGGCGAGCAGTACTTC.

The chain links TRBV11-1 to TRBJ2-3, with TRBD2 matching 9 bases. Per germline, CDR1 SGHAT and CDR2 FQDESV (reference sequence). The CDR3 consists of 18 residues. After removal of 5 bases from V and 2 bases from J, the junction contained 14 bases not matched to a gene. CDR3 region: CASSPLGASGDLTDTQYF. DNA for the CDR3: TGTGCCAGCAGCCCGCTGGGGGCTAGCGGGGACCTCACAGATACGCAGTATTTT.

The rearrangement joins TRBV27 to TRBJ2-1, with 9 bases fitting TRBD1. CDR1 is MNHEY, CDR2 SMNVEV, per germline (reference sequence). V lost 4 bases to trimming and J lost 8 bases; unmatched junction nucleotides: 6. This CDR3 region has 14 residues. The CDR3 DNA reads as TGTGCCAGCAGTTCCTGGGACAGGGCATATGAGCAGTTCTTC. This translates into CASSSWDRAYEQFF.

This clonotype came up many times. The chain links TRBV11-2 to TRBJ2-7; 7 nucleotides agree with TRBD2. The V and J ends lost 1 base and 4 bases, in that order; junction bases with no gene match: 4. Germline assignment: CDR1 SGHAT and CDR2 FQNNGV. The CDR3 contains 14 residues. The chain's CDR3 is CASSLGAGEYEQYF. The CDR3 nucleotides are TGTGCCAGCAGCTTAGGCGCGGGAGAATACGAGCAGTACTTC.

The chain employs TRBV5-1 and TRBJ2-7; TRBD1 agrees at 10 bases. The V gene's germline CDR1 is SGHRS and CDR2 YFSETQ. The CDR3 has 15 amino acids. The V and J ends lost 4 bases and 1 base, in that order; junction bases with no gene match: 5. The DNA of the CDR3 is TGCGCCAGCAGCAACGACAGGGGGCAGTCCTACGAGCAGTACTTC. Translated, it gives CASSNDRGQSYEQYF.

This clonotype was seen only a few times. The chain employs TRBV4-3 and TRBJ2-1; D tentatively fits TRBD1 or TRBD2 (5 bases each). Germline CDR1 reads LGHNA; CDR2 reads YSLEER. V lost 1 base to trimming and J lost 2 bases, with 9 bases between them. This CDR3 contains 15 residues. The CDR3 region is CASSQVRDAYNEQFF. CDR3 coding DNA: TGCGCCAGCAGCCAAGTCCGGGACGCCTACAATGAGCAGTTCTTC.

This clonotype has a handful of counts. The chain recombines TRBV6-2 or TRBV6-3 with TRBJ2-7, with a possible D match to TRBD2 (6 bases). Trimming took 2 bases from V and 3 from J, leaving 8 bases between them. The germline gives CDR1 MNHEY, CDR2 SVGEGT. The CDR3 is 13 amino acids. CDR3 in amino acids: CASSYLGGYEQYF. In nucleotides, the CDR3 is TGTGCCAGCAGTTACCTGGGGGGCTACGAGCAGTACTTC.

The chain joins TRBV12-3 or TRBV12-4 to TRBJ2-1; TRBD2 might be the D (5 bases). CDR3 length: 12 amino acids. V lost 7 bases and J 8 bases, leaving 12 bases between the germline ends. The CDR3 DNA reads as TGTGCCAGCACCCATTCAGCGGATGAGCAGTTCTTC. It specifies CASTHSADEQFF.

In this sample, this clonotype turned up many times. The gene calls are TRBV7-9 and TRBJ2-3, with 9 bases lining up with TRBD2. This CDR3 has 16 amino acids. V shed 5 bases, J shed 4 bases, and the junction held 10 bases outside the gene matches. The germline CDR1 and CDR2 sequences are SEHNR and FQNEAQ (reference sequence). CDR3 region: CASSPPGREGPDTQYF. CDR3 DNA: TGTGCCAGCAGCCCTCCTGGGCGGGAGGGCCCAGATACGCAGTATTTT.

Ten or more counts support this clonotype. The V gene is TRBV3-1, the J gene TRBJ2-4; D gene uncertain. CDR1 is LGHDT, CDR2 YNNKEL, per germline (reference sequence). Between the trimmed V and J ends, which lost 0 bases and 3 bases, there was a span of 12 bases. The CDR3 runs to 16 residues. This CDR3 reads CASSQEGEVDKNIQYF. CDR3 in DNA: TGTGCCAGCAGCCAAGAAGGCGAGGTGGACAAAAACATTCAGTACTTC.